This TCR beta chain was retrieved from a study of cytomegalovirus exposure and HLA in healthy donors (dated by TCRdb to 2016 to 2017). About the full investigation: According to a later analysis, the approximately 120 validation repertoires were produced on the same platform as the roughly 600 repertoires of the first cohort. The study was designed to test whether signatures of past pathogen exposure could be identified by cataloging public T cell receptors. Along with the roughly 670-subject first cohort, a separate validation cohort of around 110 different subjects was used. The study combined high-throughput TCR immunosequencing, statistical association of individual TCRs with disease status, and machine learning to predict cytomegalovirus infection status.

The donors belonged to the validation cohort of 90 to 150 subjects, which was separate from the roughly 700-subject first cohort. Taken from cysteine to phenylalanine, the CDR3 has 14 residues. Here the CDR3 DNA is all that survives: 42 bases in frame from base 1. Per the germline V gene, SNHLY is the CDR1 and FYNNEI is the CDR2. The junction carries 11 bases between V and J, which are trimmed by 7 bases and 1 base respectively. Receptors were amplified or captured by the immunoSEQ multiplex PCR assay. The published analysis was carried out like this. A statistical classification framework was developed to diagnose cytomegalovirus status using the catalog of TCR beta chain sequences. The clones in this table, taken by TCRdb from immuneACCESS, are in-frame only. Not every clone is retained; where verified, under half of the shortfall comes from an unresolved V gene, and the cause of the rest is unknown. V, J and clone size derive from that table, while D and trimming were established from the DNA sequence. The sample yields hundreds of thousands of clones; around nine tenths were counted once. About 2% of the sample rests with the top ten.

Regarding this clone: The antigen it recognizes is unknown. One base away there is no much larger clone; base qualities are not given.

Summary of the overall study and its limitations: It was suggested by the authors that the approach could potentially be generalized to other disease states and immunological phenotypes. The classifier was reported to diagnose cytomegalovirus status with high specificity and sensitivity in both the original and validation cohorts. Most TCR sequences were observed very rarely across donors, whereas some public TCRs were present in many individuals. Of the cluster scores, 90% to 95% were above 0 in a later analysis, which found that TCRs clustered in the first cohort also tended to co-occur in the 120 validation repertoires. In vitro tests confirmed that a few of the cytomegalovirus-associated TCR beta chains recognize cytomegalovirus antigens. A total of fewer than 200 TCR beta chains were listed by the study as associated with cytomegalovirus. The validation cohort had no HLA typing available for a later analysis, so co-occurrence within that cohort was assessed over all 130 or so repertoires.

The receptor chain draws on TRBV2 and TRBJ1-5; the D segment could be TRBD1, given 5 matching bases. Sequencing was done on a sample of PBMCs. The TCR was taken from a woman aged 18 to 35 in good health and CMV-seropositive. The CDR3 has the sequence CASTKGQSNQPQHF. The DNA sequence reads TGTGCCAGCACCAAGGGGCAAAGCAATCAGCCCCAGCATTTT.